This T cell receptor beta chain comes out of a study of response to subunit inactivated influenza vaccine. Study-wide results and limits: Each seasonal flu vaccination may recruit only limited new T cells, authors suggested.

The length of the CDR3 is 13 residues. V was clipped by 3 bases and J by 7 bases, with 10 bases between them. Per germline, CDR1 DFQATT and CDR2 SNEGSKA (reference sequence). About this clonotype itself: The antigen remains undetermined.

TCRdb ran MiXCR on the RT-PCR reads and lists one entry per CDR3 protein. The sample yields 500,000 to 600,000 distinct CDR3 sequences, about 15% seen once. This TCR was recovered from a man aged 50 to 59 who received an inactivated influenza vaccine. The sample here was PBMCs from blood, taken 12 days after vaccination. The rearrangement uses TRBV20-1 and TRBJ1-6, with D perhaps matching TRBD1 (5 bases). The CDR3 loop reads CSASRAGNSPLHF. In DNA form, the CDR3 reads TGCAGTGCTAGCAGGGCTGGCAATTCACCCCTCCACTTT.